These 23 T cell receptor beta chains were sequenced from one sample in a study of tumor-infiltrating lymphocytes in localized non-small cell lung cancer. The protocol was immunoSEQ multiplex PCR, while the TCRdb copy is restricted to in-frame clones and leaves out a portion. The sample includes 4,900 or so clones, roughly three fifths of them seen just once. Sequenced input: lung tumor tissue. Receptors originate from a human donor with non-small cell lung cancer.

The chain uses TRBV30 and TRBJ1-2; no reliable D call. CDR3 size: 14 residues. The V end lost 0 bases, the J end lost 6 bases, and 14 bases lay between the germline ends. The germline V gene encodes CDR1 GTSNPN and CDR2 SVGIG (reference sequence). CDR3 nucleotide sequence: TGTGCCTGGAGTGTTTTGTCAGGAGGAGATGGCTACACCTTC. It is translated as CAWSVLSGGDGYTF.

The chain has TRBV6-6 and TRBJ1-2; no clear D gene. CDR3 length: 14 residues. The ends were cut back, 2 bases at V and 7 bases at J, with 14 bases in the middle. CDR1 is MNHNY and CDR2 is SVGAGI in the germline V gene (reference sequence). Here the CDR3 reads CASSYRAAGSGYTF. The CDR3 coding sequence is TGTGCCAGCAGTTACAGGGCAGCAGGTAGTGGCTACACCTTC.

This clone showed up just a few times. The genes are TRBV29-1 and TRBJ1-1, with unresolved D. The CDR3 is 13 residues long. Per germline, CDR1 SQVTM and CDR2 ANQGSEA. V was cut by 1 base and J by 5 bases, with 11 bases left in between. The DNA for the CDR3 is TGCAGCGTTGAAGTATCCACGGGGACTGAAGCTTTCTTT. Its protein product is CSVEVSTGTEAFF.

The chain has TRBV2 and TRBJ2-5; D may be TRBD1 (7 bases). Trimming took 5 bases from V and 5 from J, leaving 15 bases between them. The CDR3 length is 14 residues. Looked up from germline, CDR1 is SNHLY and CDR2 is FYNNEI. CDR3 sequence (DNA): TGTGCCAGCAGTTATAGGGGGCGGGGTGAGACCCAGTACTTC. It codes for CASSYRGRGETQYF.

CDR3 in amino acids: CASSSSGVTTQYF. CDR3 bases: TGTGCCAGCAGCTCCTCCGGGGTCACGACGCAGTATTTT. This rearrangement joins TRBV7-2 to TRBJ2-3, with a tentative D call TRBD2 (5 bases). Germline CDR1 is SGHTA and CDR2 is FQGNSA. Trimming shortened V by 4 bases and J by 9 bases, and 14 bases separated the two germline ends. This CDR3 contains 13 residues.

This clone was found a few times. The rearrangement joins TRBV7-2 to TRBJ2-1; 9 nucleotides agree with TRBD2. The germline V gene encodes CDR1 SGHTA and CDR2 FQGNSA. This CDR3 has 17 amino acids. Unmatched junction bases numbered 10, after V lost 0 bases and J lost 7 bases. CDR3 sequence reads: CASSLAGWRGGTNEQFF. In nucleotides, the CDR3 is TGTGCCAGCAGCTTAGCGGGTTGGCGGGGGGGCACGAATGAGCAGTTCTTC. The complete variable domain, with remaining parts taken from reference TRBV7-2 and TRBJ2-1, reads GAGVSQSPSNKVTEKGKDVELRCDPISGHTALYWYRQSLGQGLEFLIYFQGNSAPDKSGLPSDRFSAERTGGSVSTLTIQRTQQEDSAVYLCASSLAGWRGGTNEQFFGPGTRLTVL.

Here the CDR3 reads CASSPSGGLNYEQYF. The CDR3, as DNA: TGTGCCAGCAGCCCTTCCGGCGGGTTGAACTACGAGCAGTACTTC. The chain recombines TRBV7-8 with TRBJ2-7; maybe TRBD2 (5 bases). Trimming shortened V by 5 bases and J by 3 bases, and 17 bases separated the two germline ends. The CDR3 consists of 15 residues. In germline, CDR1 is SGHVS, CDR2 FQNEAQ.

In DNA, the CDR3 is TGTGCCAGCAGCGTAGCGCAGGGAATCATTTCACCCCTCCACTTT. This codes for CASSVAQGIISPLHF. This chain joins TRBV9 and TRBJ1-6, with D maybe TRBD1 (5 bases). Germline CDR1 SGDLS, CDR2 YYNGEE. V dropped 0 bases and J dropped 9 bases, with 13 bases sitting between them. This CDR3 region has 15 residues.

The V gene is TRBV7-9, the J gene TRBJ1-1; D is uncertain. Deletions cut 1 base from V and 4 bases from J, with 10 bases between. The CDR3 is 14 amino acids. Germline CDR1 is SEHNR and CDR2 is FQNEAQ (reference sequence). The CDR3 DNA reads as TGTGCCAGCAGCTTAGGCAGTGGGTCCACTGAAGCTTTCTTT. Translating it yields CASSLGSGSTEAFF.

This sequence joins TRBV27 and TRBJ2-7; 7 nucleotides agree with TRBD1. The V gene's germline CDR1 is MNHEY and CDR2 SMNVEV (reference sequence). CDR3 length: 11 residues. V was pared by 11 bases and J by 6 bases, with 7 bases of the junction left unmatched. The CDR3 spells CAPRGDSEQYF. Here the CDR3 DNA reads TGTGCCCCCCGAGGGGACAGCGAGCAGTACTTC.

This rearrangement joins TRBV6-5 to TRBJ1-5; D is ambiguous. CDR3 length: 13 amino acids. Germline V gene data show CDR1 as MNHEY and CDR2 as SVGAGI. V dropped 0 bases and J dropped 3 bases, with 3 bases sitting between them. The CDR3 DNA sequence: TGTGCCAGCAGTTACTCCGACAATCAGCCCCAGCATTTT. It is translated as CASSYSDNQPQHF.

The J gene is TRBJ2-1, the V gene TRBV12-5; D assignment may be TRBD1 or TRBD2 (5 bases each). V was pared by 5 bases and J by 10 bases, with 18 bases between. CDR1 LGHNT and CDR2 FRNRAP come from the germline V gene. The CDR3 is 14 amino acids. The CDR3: CASGPGPPRREQFF. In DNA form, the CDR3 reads TGTGCTAGTGGTCCGGGACCCCCCAGGAGGGAGCAGTTCTTC.

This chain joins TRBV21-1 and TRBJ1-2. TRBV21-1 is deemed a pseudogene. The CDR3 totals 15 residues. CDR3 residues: CASSKEEFETYGYTF. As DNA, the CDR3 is TGTGCCAGCAGCAAAGAGGAGTTTGAGACCTATGGCTACACCTTC.

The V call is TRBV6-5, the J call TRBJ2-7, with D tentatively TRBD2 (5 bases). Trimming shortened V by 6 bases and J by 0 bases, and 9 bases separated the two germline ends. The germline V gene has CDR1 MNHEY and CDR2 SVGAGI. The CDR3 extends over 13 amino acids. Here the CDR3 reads CASRDWSSYEQYV. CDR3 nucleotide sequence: TGTGCCAGCAGGGACTGGAGCTCCTACGAGCAGTACGTC.

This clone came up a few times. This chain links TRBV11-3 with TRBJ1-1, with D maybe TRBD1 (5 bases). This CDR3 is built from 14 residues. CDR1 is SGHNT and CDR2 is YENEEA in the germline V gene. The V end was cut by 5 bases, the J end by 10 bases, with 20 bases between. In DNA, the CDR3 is TGTGCCAGCAGCGTTCAGGGTTTAGGGAGACGAGCTTTCTTT. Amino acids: CASSVQGLGRRAFF.

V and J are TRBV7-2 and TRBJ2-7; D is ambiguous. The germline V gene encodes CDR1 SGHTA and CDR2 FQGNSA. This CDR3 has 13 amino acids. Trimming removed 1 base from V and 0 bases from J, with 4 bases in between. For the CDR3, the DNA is TGTGCCAGCAGCTTAGACAGCTCCTACGAGCAGTACGTC. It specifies CASSLDSSYEQYV.

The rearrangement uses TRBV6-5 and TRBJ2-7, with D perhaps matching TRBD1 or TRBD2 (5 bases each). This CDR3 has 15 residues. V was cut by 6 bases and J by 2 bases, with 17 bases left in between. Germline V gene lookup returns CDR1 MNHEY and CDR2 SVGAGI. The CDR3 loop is CASRRQRLGAYEQYF. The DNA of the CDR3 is TGTGCCAGCAGACGACAGCGGCTGGGGGCCTACGAGCAGTACTTC.

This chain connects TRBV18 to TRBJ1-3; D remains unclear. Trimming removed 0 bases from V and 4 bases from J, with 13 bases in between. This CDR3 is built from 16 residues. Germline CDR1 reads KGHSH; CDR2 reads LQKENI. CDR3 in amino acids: CASSPPTGSTGNTIYF. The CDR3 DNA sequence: TGTGCCAGCTCACCACCGACGGGGAGTACAGGAAACACCATATATTTT. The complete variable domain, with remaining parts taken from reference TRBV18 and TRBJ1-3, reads NAGVMQNPRHLVRRRGQEARLRCSPMKGHSHVYWYRQLPEEGLKFMVYLQKENIIDESGMPKERFSAEFPKEGPSILRIQQVVRGDSAAYFCASSPPTGSTGNTIYFGEGSWLTVV.

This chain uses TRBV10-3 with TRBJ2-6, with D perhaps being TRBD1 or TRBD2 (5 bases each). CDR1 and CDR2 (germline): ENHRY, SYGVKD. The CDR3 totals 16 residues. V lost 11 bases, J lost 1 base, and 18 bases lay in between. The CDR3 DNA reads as TGTGCCGGACGGGACGCGGCTGGTTCTGGGGCCAACGTCCTGACTTTC. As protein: CAGRDAAGSGANVLTF.

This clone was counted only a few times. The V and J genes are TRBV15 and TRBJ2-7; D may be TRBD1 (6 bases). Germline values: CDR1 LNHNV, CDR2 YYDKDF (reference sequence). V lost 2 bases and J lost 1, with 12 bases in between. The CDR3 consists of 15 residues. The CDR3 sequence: CATSRTSGASYEQYF. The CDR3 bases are TGTGCCACCAGCAGAACTTCAGGGGCATCCTACGAGCAGTACTTC.

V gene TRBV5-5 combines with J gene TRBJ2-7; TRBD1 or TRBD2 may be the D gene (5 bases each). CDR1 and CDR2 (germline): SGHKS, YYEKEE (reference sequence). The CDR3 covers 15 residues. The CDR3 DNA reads TGTGCCAGCAGTTTGGGGGTAGTTCCTACGATTGAGCAGTACGTC. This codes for CASSLGVVPTIEQYV.

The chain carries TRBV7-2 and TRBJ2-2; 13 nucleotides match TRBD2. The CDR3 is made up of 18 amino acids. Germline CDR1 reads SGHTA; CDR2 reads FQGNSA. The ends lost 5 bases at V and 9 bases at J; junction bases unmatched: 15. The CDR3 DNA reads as TGTGCCAGCAGCCAAGAACTAGCGGGAGGGCCTAAGTCCAGGGAGCTGTTTTTT. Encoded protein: CASSQELAGGPKSRELFF.

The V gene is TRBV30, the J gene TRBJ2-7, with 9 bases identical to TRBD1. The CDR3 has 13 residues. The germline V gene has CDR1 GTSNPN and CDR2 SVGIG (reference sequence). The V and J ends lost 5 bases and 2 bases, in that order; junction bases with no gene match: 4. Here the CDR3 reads CAWSGQGTYEQYV. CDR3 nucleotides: TGTGCCTGGTCCGGACAGGGGACCTACGAGCAGTACGTC.